The 31 T cell receptor beta chains in this list originate from one sample, sequenced in a study of blood T cell repertoires in COVID-19. Profiled with immunoSEQ multiplex PCR; TCRdb holds only in-frame clones, not every one. In the table there are over 90,000 clones, approximately 84% of which are singletons. Material: peripheral blood. The receptors shown here come from a human donor in a cohort sampled during active COVID-19.

A word on this clone: The identical CDR3 is also encoded by other nucleotide sequences in the sample. The chain employs TRBV18 and TRBJ1-5; D not certain. Trimming took 4 bases from V and 3 from J, leaving 7 bases between them. The germline V gene has CDR1 KGHSH and CDR2 LQKENI. This CDR3 has 13 residues. CDR3 nucleotides: TGTGCCAGCTCACGGCAAGACAATCAGCCCCAGCATTTT. Translated: CASSRQDNQPQHF.

This chain's CDR3 is CASSPGGGPGNTIYF. The CDR3 region has the DNA TGTGCCAGCAGCCCCGGGGGGGGCCCCGGAAACACCATATATTTT. The chain has TRBV7-2 and TRBJ1-3, with D maybe TRBD1 (6 bases). The germline CDR1 and CDR2 sequences are SGHTA and FQGNSA. The CDR3 runs to 15 residues. V lost 5 bases and J 4 bases, leaving 15 bases between the germline ends. The complete variable domain, with remaining parts taken from reference TRBV7-2 and TRBJ1-3, reads GAGVSQSPSNKVTEKGKDVELRCDPISGHTALYWYRQSLGQGLEFLIYFQGNSAPDKSGLPSDRFSAERTGGSVSTLTIQRTQQEDSAVYLCASSPGGGPGNTIYFGEGSWLTVV.

V gene TRBV28 combines with J gene TRBJ2-2, with 9 bases lining up with TRBD1. The CDR3 extends over 15 amino acids. The germline gives CDR1 MDHEN, CDR2 SYDVKM. V was pared by 6 bases and J by 4 bases, with 6 bases of the junction left unmatched. The CDR3 DNA is TGTGCCAGCAGCCAACAGGGGGCGCCCACCGGGGAGCTGTTTTTT. Its translation: CASSQQGAPTGELFF.

The rearrangement links TRBV15 to TRBJ2-1, with TRBD1 matching over 7 bases. V lost 1 base to trimming and J lost 6 bases; unmatched junction nucleotides: 6. Germline loops: CDR1 LNHNV, CDR2 YYDKDF (reference sequence). CDR3 length: 15 residues. The CDR3 bases are TGTGCCACCAGCAGAGCAGACAGGGCTGTCAATGAGCAGTTCTTC. This gives the protein CATSRADRAVNEQFF.

The CDR3 loop reads CATSRDPPGGGEKLFF. Here the CDR3 DNA reads TGTGCCACCAGCAGAGATCCCCCCGGAGGCGGTGAAAAACTGTTTTTT. The genes are TRBV15 and TRBJ1-4; D ambiguous. The CDR3 extends over 16 amino acids. Germline assignment: CDR1 LNHNV and CDR2 YYDKDF (reference sequence). V lost 0 bases to trimming and J lost 7 bases, with 15 bases between them. Full variable domain (rest looked up from reference TRBV15 and TRBJ1-4): DAMVIQNPRYQVTQFGKPVTLSCSQTLNHNVMYWYQQKSSQAPKLLFHYYDKDFNNEADTPDNFQSRRPNTSFCFLDIRSPGLGDTAMYLCATSRDPPGGGEKLFFGSGTQLSVL.

This clone was observed a handful of times. The V and J genes are TRBV5-6 and TRBJ1-2, with TRBD1 identical over 8 bases. Germline lookup yields CDR1 SGHDT and CDR2 YYEEEE. V shed 5 bases and J 6 bases; nucleotides not matched to a gene: 6. The CDR3 consists of 13 residues. CDR3 in DNA: TGTGCCAGCAGATGGACAGGGTCTGATGGCTACACCTTC. It is translated as CASRWTGSDGYTF. Full variable domain (outside the CDR3, taken from reference TRBV5-6 and TRBJ1-2): DAGVTQSPTHLIKTRGQQVTLRCSPKSGHDTVSWYQQALGQGPQFIFQYYEEEERQRGNFPDRFSGHQFPNYSSELNVNALLLGDSALYLCASRWTGSDGYTFGSGTRLTVV.

V and J are TRBV10-3 and TRBJ2-7; 9 bases are a match to TRBD1. The CDR3 is 15 residues long. V lost 6 bases, J lost 2 bases, and 8 bases stayed unmatched. Germline CDR1 ENHRY, CDR2 SYGVKD. CDR3 loop: CAIRNPGQGAYEQYF. CDR3 coding DNA: TGTGCCATCAGGAATCCGGGACAGGGTGCCTACGAGCAGTACTTC.

The chain recombines TRBV5-1 with TRBJ2-7; 8 bases align to TRBD1. CDR3 size: 14 residues. The junction had 8 bases not matched to a gene; V was cut back by 6 bases and J by 3 bases. In germline, CDR1 is SGHRS, CDR2 YFSETQ. The CDR3 nucleotides are TGCGCCAGCAAAGGACAGGGCCAGAACTACGAGCAGTACTTC. It specifies CASKGQGQNYEQYF.

The chain has TRBV5-6 and TRBJ2-3; 12 bases agree with TRBD2. The trim removed 4 bases at V and 0 bases at J, leaving 3 bases unmatched. CDR1 and CDR2 from the germline V gene are SGHDT and YYEEEE. The CDR3 sequence is 16 residues long. CDR3 region: CASSILAGGSTDTQYF. CDR3 bases: TGTGCCAGCAGCATTCTAGCGGGGGGGAGCACAGATACGCAGTATTTT.

This CDR3 reads CASSTQQSLEQFF. In DNA, the CDR3 is TGTGCCAGCAGTACACAACAGAGCCTAGAGCAGTTCTTC. The chain links TRBV7-9 to TRBJ2-1; D not certain. V lost 6 bases and J lost 10, with 16 bases in between. Germline values: CDR1 SEHNR, CDR2 FQNEAQ (reference sequence). CDR3 length: 13 amino acids.

The genes are TRBV5-6 and TRBJ1-2; D is perhaps TRBD1 (5 bases). The V gene lost 4 bases and the J gene lost 7 bases, with 11 bases spanning the gap. Germline-derived CDR1 and CDR2 are SGHDT and YYEEEE. The CDR3 extends over 12 amino acids. The DNA for the CDR3 is TGTGCCAGCAGCCCGGGGGGGTCTGGCTACACCTTC. Amino acids: CASSPGGSGYTF.

The chain couples TRBV7-6 to TRBJ1-1, with D maybe TRBD1 (6 bases). V was clipped by 2 bases and J by 3 bases, with 7 bases between them. The CDR3 is 13 residues long. Germline lookup yields CDR1 SGHVS and CDR2 FNYEAQ. The CDR3 reads CASSLNRDTEAFF. CDR3 nucleotide sequence: TGTGCCAGCAGCTTAAACAGGGACACTGAAGCTTTCTTT.

The chain links TRBV28 to TRBJ1-5, with TRBD1 matching 10 bases. This CDR3 is 14 amino acids long. The J segment lost 9 bases and the V segment lost 7 bases, leaving 9 bases of the junction unmatched. Germline V gene sequence: CDR1 MDHEN, CDR2 SYDVKM. The CDR3 DNA is TGTGCCAGCATCGACAGGGGGCCGGGGTGGCCCCAGCATTTT. Translation gives CASIDRGPGWPQHF.

This clone was detected once. The chain recombines TRBV19 with TRBJ1-5, with 7 bases matching TRBD1. Germline CDR1 LNHDA, CDR2 SQIVND (reference sequence). The CDR3 is 16 amino acids. V gave up 2 bases and J gave up 2 bases; unmatched junction bases: 6. CDR3 bases: TGTGCCAGTAGTATACGTAACAGGGGCGGCAATCAGCCCCAGCATTTT. This sequence encodes CASSIRNRGGNQPQHF.

V usage is TRBV5-1 and J usage is TRBJ1-2; the match to TRBD1 covers 7 bases. Germline V gene data show CDR1 as SGHRS and CDR2 as YFSETQ. The CDR3 loop spans 15 amino acids. The junction had 7 bases not matched to a gene; V was cut back by 0 bases and J by 5 bases. The DNA for the CDR3 is TGCGCCAGCAGCTTGGGGGACAGTCGGGGATATGGCTACACCTTC. This encodes CASSLGDSRGYGYTF.

The V and J genes are TRBV6-1 and TRBJ2-1; D is possibly TRBD1 (9 bases). This CDR3 has 15 amino acids. Per germline, CDR1 MNHNS and CDR2 SASEGT. V shed 3 bases and J shed 7 bases, with 16 bases lying between them. The CDR3 loop reads CASSELAGQGNEQFF. The CDR3 nucleotides read TGTGCCAGCAGTGAGTTAGCGGGACAGGGAAATGAGCAGTTCTTC.

This clone showed up just once. The chain couples TRBV2 to TRBJ2-7; D is undetermined. V gave up 7 bases and J gave up 6 bases, with 16 bases separating them. The CDR3 consists of 13 residues. CDR1 and CDR2 from the germline V gene are SNHLY and FYNNEI. CDR3 DNA: TGTGCCAGCAAGGTCCGACGTCCGGGCGAGCAGTACTTC. It specifies CASKVRRPGEQYF.

This rearrangement joins TRBV25-1 to TRBJ1-1, with a possible D match to TRBD1 (6 bases). Trimming cost V 6 bases and J 8 bases, with 13 bases left between them. The CDR3 totals 12 residues. CDR1 is MGHDK and CDR2 is SYGVNS in the germline V gene. In nucleotides, the CDR3 is TGTGCCAGCAGCCTTGGGACAACCGAAGCTTTCTTT. Amino acid sequence: CASSLGTTEAFF.

This clone was recorded a few times. The chain joins TRBV7-3 to TRBJ1-6; D is unclear. CDR1 and CDR2 (germline): SGHTA, FQGTGA. CDR3 length: 13 amino acids. Deletions cut 5 bases from V and 7 bases from J, with 9 bases between. As DNA, the CDR3 is TGTGCCAGCAGCCCCGGCGGGAATTCACCCCTCCACTTT. Translated, it gives CASSPGGNSPLHF.

This rearrangement joins TRBV12-3 or TRBV12-4 to TRBJ1-2, with D unresolved. Trimming took off 2 bases at V and 0 bases at J, with 4 bases between the two ends. There are 13 residues in the CDR3. CDR3 region: CASSLQSNYGYTF. In DNA, the CDR3 is TGTGCCAGCAGTTTACAGTCTAACTATGGCTACACCTTC.

The rearrangement joins TRBV15 to TRBJ1-2; 9 nucleotides align to TRBD1. V lost 1 base and J lost 6; bases outside the gene matches: 27. In germline, CDR1 is LNHNV, CDR2 YYDKDF (reference sequence). The CDR3 totals 22 residues. CDR3 protein: CATSRVRGGAARSQGALHGYTF. The DNA for the CDR3 is TGTGCCACCAGCAGAGTAAGAGGGGGTGCTGCCCGATCACAGGGGGCGCTTCATGGCTACACCTTC.

V is TRBV9 and J is TRBJ1-4; perhaps TRBD1 as D (5 bases). The CDR3 sequence is 19 residues long. Germline loops: CDR1 SGDLS, CDR2 YYNGEE. Trimming removed 4 bases at V and 6 bases at J, with 28 bases between. CDR3 amino acids: CASSPWRGDSLNADEKLFF. The CDR3 DNA reads TGTGCCAGCAGCCCCTGGAGAGGGGACTCCCTAAACGCGGATGAAAAACTGTTTTTT.

This rearrangement joins TRBV5-1 to TRBJ2-1; no clear D. Germline CDR1 SGHRS, CDR2 YFSETQ. The V and J ends lost 3 bases and 6 bases respectively, with 13 bases between them. The CDR3 is 14 amino acids. DNA of the CDR3: TGCGCCAGCAGCTCACCACAAATCTCCAATGAGCAGTTCTTC. Translation gives CASSSPQISNEQFF. The variable domain in full, with the rest retrieved from reference TRBV5-1 and TRBJ2-1, is KAGVTQTPRYLIKTRGQQVTLSCSPISGHRSVSWYQQTPGQGLQFLFEYFSETQRNKGNFPGRFSGRQFSNSRSEMNVSTLELGDSALYLCASSSPQISNEQFFGPGTRLTVL.

This chain joins TRBV4-2 and TRBJ2-7; 14 nucleotides match TRBD2. Looked up from germline, CDR1 is LGHNA and CDR2 is YNFKEQ. V was clipped by 0 bases and J by 3 bases; unmatched bases: 10. There are 19 residues in the CDR3. CDR3 sequence: CASSQDMGGLAGGGYEQYF. CDR3 coding DNA: TGTGCCAGCAGCCAAGATATGGGAGGACTAGCGGGGGGAGGCTACGAGCAGTACTTC.

V gene TRBV12-3 or TRBV12-4 combines with J gene TRBJ1-2; D is undetermined. The CDR3 consists of 13 residues. V lost 5 bases and J 4 bases, leaving 11 bases between the germline ends. CDR3 sequence (DNA): TGTGCCAGCAGTCCCGACATCGGCTATGGCTACACCTTC. Translation: CASSPDIGYGYTF.

This clone occurred a few times. The chain has TRBV6-2 or TRBV6-3 and TRBJ2-1; 10 positions match TRBD2. V lost 2 bases, J lost 0 bases, and 10 bases stayed unmatched. Germline lookup yields CDR1 MNHEY and CDR2 SVGEGT. The CDR3 runs 19 residues. This chain's CDR3 is CASSYVSSGGLSSYNEQFF. The CDR3 nucleotides read TGTGCCAGCAGTTACGTATCTAGCGGGGGTTTAAGCTCCTACAATGAGCAGTTCTTC.

The chain couples TRBV10-3 to TRBJ1-2, with D uncertain. The germline gives CDR1 ENHRY, CDR2 SYGVKD. This CDR3 has 14 amino acids. V lost 1 base and J 2 bases, leaving 8 bases between the germline ends. CDR3 in amino acids: CAISEWTGNYGYTF. The DNA for the CDR3 is TGTGCCATCAGTGAGTGGACGGGGAACTATGGCTACACCTTC.

This chain links TRBV7-8 with TRBJ2-5; TRBD2 aligns across 9 bases. Germline CDR1 reads SGHVS; CDR2 reads FQNEAQ. The CDR3 runs 14 residues. The V and J ends lost 5 bases and 2 bases, in that order; junction bases with no gene match: 3. In DNA form, the CDR3 reads TGTGCCAGCAGCCTCGGACTAGCGCAAGAGACCCAGTACTTC. Its translation: CASSLGLAQETQYF. Combining the CDR3 with reference TRBV7-8 and TRBJ2-5 gives the whole variable domain GAGVSQSPRYKVAKRGQDVALRCDPISGHVSLFWYQQALGQGPEFLTYFQNEAQLDKSGLPSDRFFAERPEGSVSTLKIQRTQQEDSAVYLCASSLGLAQETQYFGPGTRLLVL.

The genes are TRBV5-5 and TRBJ1-2; a weak D match, TRBD1 (6 bases). The CDR3 has 14 residues. Deletions cut 0 bases from V and 2 bases from J, with 8 bases between. Per germline, CDR1 SGHKS and CDR2 YYEKEE (reference sequence). The CDR3: CASSLDRANYGYTF. DNA for the CDR3: TGTGCCAGCAGCTTGGACAGGGCCAACTATGGCTACACCTTC.

The genes are TRBV7-6 and TRBJ2-3; a weak D match, TRBD2 (5 bases). This CDR3 has 16 residues. V was pared by 2 bases and J by 4 bases, with 16 bases between. The germline V gene has CDR1 SGHVS and CDR2 FNYEAQ. The CDR3 loop is CASSLQLDLAADTQYF. The CDR3 DNA follows: TGTGCCAGCAGCTTACAGCTCGATCTAGCTGCAGATACGCAGTATTTT.

This clone showed up just a few times. This chain uses TRBV2 with TRBJ1-2; TRBD1 might be the D (5 bases). CDR1 is SNHLY and CDR2 is FYNNEI in the germline V gene. The CDR3 extends over 13 amino acids. Trimming cost V 4 bases and J 8 bases, with 14 bases left between them. The CDR3 protein is CASSVQGLGGYTF. CDR3 in DNA: TGTGCCAGCAGTGTTCAGGGATTAGGCGGCTACACCTTC. The whole variable domain, filled in from reference TRBV2 and TRBJ1-2, reads EPEVTQTPSHQVTQMGQEVILRCVPISNHLYFYWYRQILGQKVEFLVSFYNNEISEKSEIFDDQFSVERPDGSNFTLKIRSTKLEDSAMYFCASSVQGLGGYTFGSGTRLTVV.